This T cell receptor (beta chain) was obtained from a study of cytomegalovirus exposure and HLA in healthy donors. Study context: There were about 85 million unique TCRs (from HLA-typed donors) in an early data release.

General study results and limits: Three CMV-associated chains were confirmed in vitro to be specific for CMV antigens. Donor immune exposure was known only as CMV serostatus.

Notes on this clone: Its antigen is unidentified.

With 60 Vbeta and 13 Jbeta primers, the PCR was carried out. The assay was immunoSEQ multiplex PCR, and TCRdb's table has in-frame clones only and misses some. The profile shows around 190,000 clones, over 70% of them singletons. J lost 10 bases, V lost 4 bases, and 6 bases had no gene match. This CDR3 has 13 residues. Germline CDR1 SGHDN, CDR2 FVKESK. The specimen was PBMCs. The origin of this receptor is a woman in her 50s in good health and CMV-seronegative. The chain employs TRBV14 and TRBJ1-4; 7 bases are shared with TRBD1. CDR3: CASSPDREGKLFF. CDR3 sequence (DNA): TGTGCCAGCAGCCCCGACAGGGAAGGAAAACTGTTTTTT.